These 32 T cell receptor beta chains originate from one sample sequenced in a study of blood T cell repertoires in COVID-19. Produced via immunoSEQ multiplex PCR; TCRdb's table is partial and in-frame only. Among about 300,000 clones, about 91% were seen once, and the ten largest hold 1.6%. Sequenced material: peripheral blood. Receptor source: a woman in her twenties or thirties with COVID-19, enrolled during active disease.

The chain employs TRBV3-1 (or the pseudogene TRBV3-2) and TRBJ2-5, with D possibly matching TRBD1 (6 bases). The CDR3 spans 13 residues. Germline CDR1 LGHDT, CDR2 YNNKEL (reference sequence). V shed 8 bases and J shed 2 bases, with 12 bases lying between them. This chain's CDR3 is CASFAGEQETQYF. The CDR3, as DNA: TGTGCCAGCTTCGCAGGGGAGCAAGAGACCCAGTACTTC.

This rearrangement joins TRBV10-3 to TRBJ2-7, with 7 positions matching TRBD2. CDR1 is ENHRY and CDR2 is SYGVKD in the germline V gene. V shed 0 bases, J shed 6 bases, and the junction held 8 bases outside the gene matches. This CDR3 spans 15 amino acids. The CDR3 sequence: CAISESPGGSGEQYF. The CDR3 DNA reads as TGTGCCATCAGTGAGTCCCCGGGGGGTAGCGGCGAGCAGTACTTC.

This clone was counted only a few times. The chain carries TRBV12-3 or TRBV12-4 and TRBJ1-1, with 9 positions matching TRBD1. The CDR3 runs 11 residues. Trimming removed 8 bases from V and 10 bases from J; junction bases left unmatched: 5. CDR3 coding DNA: TGTGCCAGCGGGGAGACAGGGGGAGCTTTCTTT. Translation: CASGETGGAFF.

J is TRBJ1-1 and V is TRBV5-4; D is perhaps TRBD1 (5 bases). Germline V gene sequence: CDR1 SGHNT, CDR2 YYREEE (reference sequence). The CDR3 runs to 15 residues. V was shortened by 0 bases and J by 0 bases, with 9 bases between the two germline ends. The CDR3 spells CASSLVGVLNTEAFF. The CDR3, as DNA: TGTGCCAGCAGCTTGGTAGGGGTTCTGAACACTGAAGCTTTCTTT. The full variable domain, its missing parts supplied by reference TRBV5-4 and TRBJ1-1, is ETGVTQSPTHLIKTRGQQVTLRCSSQSGHNTVSWYQQALGQGPQFIFQYYREEENGRGNFPPRFSGLQFPNYSSELNVNALELDDSALYLCASSLVGVLNTEAFFGQGTRLTVV.

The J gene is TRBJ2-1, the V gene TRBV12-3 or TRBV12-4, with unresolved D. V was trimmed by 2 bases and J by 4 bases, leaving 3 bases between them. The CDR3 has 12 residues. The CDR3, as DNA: TGTGCCAGCAGTTTATCGTACAATGAGCAGTTCTTC. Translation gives CASSLSYNEQFF.

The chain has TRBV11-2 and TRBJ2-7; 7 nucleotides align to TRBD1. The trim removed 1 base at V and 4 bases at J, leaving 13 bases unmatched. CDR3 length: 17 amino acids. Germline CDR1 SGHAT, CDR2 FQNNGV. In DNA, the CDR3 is TGTGCCAGCAGCTTAGGGGGTGGTGGACAGGTGGGTTACGAGCAGTACGTC. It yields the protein CASSLGGGGQVGYEQYV.

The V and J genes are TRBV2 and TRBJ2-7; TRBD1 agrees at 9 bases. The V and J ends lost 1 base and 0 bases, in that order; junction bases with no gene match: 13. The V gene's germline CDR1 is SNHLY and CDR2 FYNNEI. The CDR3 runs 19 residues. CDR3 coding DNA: TGTGCCAGCAGTGAAGTAGGACAGGGGCACCACCCGCGCTCCTACGAGCAGTACGTC. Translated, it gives CASSEVGQGHHPRSYEQYV.

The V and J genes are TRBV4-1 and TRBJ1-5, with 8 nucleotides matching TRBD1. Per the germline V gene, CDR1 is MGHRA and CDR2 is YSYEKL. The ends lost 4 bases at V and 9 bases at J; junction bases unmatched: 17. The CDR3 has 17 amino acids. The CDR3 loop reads CASSLLGGQGLSWPQHF. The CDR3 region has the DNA TGCGCCAGCAGCCTCCTGGGTGGACAGGGACTTTCCTGGCCCCAGCATTTT.

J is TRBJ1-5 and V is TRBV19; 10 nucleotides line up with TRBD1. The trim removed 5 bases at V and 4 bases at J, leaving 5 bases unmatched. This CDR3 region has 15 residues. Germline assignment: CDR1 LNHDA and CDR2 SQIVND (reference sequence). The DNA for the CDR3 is TGTGCCAGTAGTGTGACAGGGGGCCTTAATCAGCCCCAGCATTTT. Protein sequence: CASSVTGGLNQPQHF.

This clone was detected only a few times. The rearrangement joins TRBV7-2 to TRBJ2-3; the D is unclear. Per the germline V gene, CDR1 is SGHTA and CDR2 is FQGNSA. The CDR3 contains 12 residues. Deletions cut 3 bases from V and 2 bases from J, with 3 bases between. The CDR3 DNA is TGTGCCAGCAGCTTCTCCACAGATACGCAGTATTTT. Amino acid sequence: CASSFSTDTQYF.

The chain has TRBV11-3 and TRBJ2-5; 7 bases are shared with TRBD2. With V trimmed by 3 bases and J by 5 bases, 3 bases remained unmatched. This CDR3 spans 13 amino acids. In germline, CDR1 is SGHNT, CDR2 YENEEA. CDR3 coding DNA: TGTGCCAGCAGCTTTGAGGGAGGGGAGACCCAGTACTTC. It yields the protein CASSFEGGETQYF.

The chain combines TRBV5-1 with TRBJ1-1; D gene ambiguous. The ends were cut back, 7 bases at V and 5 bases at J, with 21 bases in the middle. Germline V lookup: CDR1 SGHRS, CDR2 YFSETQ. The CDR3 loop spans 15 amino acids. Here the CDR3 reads CASGNGVAPATEAFF. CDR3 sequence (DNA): TGCGCCAGCGGCAATGGTGTAGCCCCGGCAACTGAAGCTTTCTTT.

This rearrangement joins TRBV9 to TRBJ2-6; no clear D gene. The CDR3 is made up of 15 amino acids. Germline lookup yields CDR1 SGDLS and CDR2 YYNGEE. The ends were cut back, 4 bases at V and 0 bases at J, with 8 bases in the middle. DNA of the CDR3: TGTGCCAGCAGCACCAGTCTCTCTGGGGCCAACGTCCTGACTTTC. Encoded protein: CASSTSLSGANVLTF.

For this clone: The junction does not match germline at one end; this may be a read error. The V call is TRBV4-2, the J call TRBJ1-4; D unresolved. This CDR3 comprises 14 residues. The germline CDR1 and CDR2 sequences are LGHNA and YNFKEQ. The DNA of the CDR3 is TGTGCCAGCAGTCAAGACGTAGGGAGTGAAAAACTGTTTTTT. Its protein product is CASSQDVGSEKLFF.

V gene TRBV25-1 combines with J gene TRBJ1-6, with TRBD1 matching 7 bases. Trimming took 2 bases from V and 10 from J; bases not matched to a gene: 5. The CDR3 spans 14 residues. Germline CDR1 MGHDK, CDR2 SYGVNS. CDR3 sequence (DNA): TGTGCCAGCAGTGAAAACCACAGGGGATCACCCCTCCACTTT. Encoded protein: CASSENHRGSPLHF.

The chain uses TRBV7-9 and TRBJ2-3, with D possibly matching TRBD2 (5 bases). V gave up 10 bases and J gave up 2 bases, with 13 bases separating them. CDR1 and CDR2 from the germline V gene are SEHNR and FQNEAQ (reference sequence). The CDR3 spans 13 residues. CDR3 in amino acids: CATLEENTDTQYF. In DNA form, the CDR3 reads TGTGCCACCTTGGAGGAAAACACAGATACGCAGTATTTT.

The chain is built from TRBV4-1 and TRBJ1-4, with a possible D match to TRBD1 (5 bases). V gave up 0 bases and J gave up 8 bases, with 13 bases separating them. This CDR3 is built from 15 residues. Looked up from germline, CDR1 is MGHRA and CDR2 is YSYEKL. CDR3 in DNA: TGCGCCAGCAGCCAAGATGGGCAGGGTAGGGAAAAACTGTTTTTT. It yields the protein CASSQDGQGREKLFF.

This chain's CDR3 is CASSQGGLGEAFF. CDR3 in DNA: TGTGCCAGCAGCCAAGGGGGGCTGGGTGAAGCTTTCTTT. The chain uses TRBV3-1 (or the pseudogene TRBV3-2) and TRBJ1-1, with D possibly TRBD1 on 6 matching bases. This CDR3 has 13 residues. The germline V and J ends were trimmed by 1 base and 7 bases, with 10 bases remaining between them. In germline, CDR1 is LGHDT, CDR2 YNNKEL (reference sequence).

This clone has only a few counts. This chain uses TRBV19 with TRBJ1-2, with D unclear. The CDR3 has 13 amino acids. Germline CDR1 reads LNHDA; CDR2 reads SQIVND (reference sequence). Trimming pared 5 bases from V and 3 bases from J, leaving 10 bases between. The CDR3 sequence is CASSERVDYGYTF. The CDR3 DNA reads TGTGCCAGTAGTGAGCGGGTGGACTATGGCTACACCTTC.

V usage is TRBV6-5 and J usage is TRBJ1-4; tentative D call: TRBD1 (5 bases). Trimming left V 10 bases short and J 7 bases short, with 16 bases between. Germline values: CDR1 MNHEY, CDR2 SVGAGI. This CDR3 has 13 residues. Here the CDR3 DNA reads TGTGCCACCAGGGACCACGGGAGTGAAAAACTGTTTTTT. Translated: CATRDHGSEKLFF.

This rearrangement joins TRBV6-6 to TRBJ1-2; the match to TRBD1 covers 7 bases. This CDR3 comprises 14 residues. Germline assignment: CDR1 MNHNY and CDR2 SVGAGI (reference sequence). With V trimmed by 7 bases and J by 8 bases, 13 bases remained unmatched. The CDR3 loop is CASNLQGQSKGYTF. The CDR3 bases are TGTGCCAGCAACCTACAGGGACAGAGTAAAGGCTACACCTTC.

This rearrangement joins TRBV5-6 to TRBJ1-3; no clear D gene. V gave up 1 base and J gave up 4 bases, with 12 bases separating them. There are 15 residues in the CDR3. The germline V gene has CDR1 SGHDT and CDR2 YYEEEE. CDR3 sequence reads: CASSLSGGLGNTIYF. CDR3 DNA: TGTGCCAGCAGCTTGTCCGGAGGACTGGGAAACACCATATATTTT.

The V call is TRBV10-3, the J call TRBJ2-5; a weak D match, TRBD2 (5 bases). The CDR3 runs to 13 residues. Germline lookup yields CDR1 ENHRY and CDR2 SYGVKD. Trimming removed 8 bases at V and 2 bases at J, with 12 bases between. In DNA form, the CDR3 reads TGTGCCATCGGACCCCCGGGACAAGAGACCCAGTACTTC. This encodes CAIGPPGQETQYF.

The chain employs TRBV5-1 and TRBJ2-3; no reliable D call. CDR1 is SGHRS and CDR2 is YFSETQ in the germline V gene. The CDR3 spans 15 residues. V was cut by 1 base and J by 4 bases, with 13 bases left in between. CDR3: CASSLIGDFADTQYF. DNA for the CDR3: TGCGCCAGCAGCTTGATCGGAGATTTCGCAGATACGCAGTATTTT.

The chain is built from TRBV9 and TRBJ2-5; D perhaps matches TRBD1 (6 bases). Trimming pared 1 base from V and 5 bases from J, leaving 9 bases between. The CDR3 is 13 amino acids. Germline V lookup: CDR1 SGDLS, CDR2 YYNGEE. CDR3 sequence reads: CASSVQGTETQYF. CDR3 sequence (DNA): TGTGCCAGCAGCGTACAGGGGACGGAGACCCAGTACTTC.

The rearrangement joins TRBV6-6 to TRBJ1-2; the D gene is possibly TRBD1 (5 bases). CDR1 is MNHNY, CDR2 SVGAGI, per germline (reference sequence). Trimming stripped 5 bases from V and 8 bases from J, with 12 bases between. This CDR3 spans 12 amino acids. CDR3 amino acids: CASSPAGLGYTF. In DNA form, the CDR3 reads TGTGCCAGCAGTCCGGCGGGGCTCGGCTACACCTTC.

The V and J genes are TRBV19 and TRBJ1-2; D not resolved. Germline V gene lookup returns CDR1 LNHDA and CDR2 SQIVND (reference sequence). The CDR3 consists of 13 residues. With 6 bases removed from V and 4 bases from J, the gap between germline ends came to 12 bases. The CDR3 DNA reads TGTGCCAGTAGCCAAGACTACAGCTATGGCTACACCTTC. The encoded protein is CASSQDYSYGYTF.

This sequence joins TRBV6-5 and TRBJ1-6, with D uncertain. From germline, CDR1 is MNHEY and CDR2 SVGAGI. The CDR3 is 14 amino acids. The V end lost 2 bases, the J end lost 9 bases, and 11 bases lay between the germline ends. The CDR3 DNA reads TGTGCCAGCAGTTACCCCCCCCTCGGTTCACCCCTCCACTTT. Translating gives CASSYPPLGSPLHF.

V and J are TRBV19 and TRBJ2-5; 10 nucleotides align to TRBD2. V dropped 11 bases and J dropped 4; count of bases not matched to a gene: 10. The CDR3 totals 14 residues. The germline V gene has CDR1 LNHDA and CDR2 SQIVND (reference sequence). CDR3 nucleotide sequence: TGTGCCTGCCGGGAGCGGGGGGGCGTAGAGACCCAGTACTTC. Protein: CACRERGGVETQYF.

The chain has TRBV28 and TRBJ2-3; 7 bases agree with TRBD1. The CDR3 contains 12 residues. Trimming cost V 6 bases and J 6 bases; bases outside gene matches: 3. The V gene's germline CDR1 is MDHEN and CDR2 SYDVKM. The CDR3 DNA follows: TGTGCCAGCAGACAGACAGGGGATACGCAGTATTTT. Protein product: CASRQTGDTQYF.

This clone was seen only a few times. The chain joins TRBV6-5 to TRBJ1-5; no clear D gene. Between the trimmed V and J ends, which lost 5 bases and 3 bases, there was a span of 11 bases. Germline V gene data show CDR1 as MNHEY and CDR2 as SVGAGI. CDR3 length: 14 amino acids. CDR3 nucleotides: TGTGCCAGCAGTCCCCGCGGGTTCAATCAGCCCCAGCATTTT. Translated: CASSPRGFNQPQHF.

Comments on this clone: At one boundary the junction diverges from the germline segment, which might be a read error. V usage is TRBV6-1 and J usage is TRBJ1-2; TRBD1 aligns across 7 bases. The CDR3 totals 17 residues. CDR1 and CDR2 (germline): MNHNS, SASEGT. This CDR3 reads CASREGGGGPDDRGYTF. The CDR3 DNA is TGTGCCAGCAGGGAAGGGGGCGGGGGCCCAGATGATCGAGGCTACACCTTC.